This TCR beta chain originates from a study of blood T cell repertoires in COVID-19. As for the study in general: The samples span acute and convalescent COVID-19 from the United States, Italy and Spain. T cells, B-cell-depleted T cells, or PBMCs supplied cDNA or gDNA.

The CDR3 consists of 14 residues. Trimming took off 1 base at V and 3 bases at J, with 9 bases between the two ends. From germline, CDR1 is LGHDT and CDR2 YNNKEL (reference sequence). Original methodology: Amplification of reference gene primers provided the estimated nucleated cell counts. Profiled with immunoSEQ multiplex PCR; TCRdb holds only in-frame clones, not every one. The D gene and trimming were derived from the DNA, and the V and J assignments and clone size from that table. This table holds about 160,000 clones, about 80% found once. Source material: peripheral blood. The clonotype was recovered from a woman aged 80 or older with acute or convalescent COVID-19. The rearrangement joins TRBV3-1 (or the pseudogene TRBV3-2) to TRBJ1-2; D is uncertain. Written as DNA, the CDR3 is TGTGCCAGCAGCCAAGGTGGAGGGCACTATGGCTACACCTTC. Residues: CASSQGGGHYGYTF.